At least ten counts were recorded for the clone carrying this T cell receptor beta chain. Its specificity is not known. The blood sample dates from first hyperthyroidism diagnosis, preceding any ophthalmopathy symptoms. The entry originates in a study of T cells in Graves' hyperthyroidism and ophthalmopathy. At the level of the study: Initial diagnosis, before any treatment, was when peripheral blood was collected.

Study-wide results and caveats: A 13 V-J signature model discriminated ophthalmopathy versus stable hyperthyroidism.

Amplification of TCR beta CDR3 regions used RNA as the template. During a first-round RT-PCR of the TCR CDR3, the HTBI primer set was used. In TCRdb, the multiplex PCR reads were re-called with MiXCR into one record per CDR3 protein. The sample records under 350,000 distinct CDR3 sequences, about 25% being singletons. Trimming shortened V by 4 bases and J by 0 bases, and 9 bases separated the two germline ends. Germline V lookup: CDR1 SQVTM, CDR2 ANQGSEA. The CDR3 consists of 13 residues. This receptor was identified in a man in his forties with Graves' hyperthyroidism that later progressed to Graves' ophthalmopathy. The genes are TRBV29-1 and TRBJ1-2, with unresolved D. The material sequenced was blood. Here the CDR3 reads CSVALTANYGYTF. The CDR3 DNA reads TGCAGCGTTGCCCTGACTGCTAACTATGGCTACACCTTC.